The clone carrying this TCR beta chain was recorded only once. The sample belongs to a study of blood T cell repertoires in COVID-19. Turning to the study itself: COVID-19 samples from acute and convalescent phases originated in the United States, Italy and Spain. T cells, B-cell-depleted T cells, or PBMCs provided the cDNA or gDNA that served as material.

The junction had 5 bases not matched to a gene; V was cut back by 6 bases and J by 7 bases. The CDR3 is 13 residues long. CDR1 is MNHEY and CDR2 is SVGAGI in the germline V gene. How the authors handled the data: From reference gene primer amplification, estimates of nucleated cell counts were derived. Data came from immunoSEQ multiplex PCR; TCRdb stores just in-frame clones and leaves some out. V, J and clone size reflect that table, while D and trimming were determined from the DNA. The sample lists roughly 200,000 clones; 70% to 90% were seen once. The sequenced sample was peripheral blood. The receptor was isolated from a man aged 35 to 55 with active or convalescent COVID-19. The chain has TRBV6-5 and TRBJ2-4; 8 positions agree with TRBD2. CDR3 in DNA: TGTGCCAGCAGGGACCGCGGGGGGAACATTCAGTACTTC. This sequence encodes CASRDRGGNIQYF.